What follows are 13 T cell receptor beta chains derived from one specimen sequenced in a study of shared clonotypes between healthy human individuals. Method: immunoSEQ multiplex PCR; TCRdb's copy keeps in-frame clones and lacks some. The sample consists of under 1,100,000 clones, about 84% of them appearing once. The sequenced sample consisted of memory CD4+ T cells from PBMCs. Regarding subset: CD45RA-negative fraction. Receptors were obtained from a man in his late teens or twenties in good health. Some clones in this sample may be carry-over from other donors' samples.

The chain is built from TRBV5-1 and TRBJ2-5, with 9 bases matching TRBD1. J was trimmed by 4 bases and V by 0 bases; bases with no gene match: 13. Looked up from germline, CDR1 is SGHRS and CDR2 is YFSETQ. The CDR3 runs 18 residues. The CDR3 DNA is TGCGCCAGCAGCTTGGGCCCCGCGGGTGGACAGGGGAGAGAGACCCAGTACTTC. It codes for CASSLGPAGGQGRETQYF.

The gene calls are TRBV5-1 and TRBJ2-3, with 8 bases aligning to TRBD2. The germline V gene encodes CDR1 SGHRS and CDR2 YFSETQ. The V and J ends lost 1 base and 2 bases, in that order; junction bases with no gene match: 6. The CDR3 length is 16 residues. DNA for the CDR3: TGCGCCAGCAGCTTGCCGGGACTAGGAATCACAGATACGCAGTATTTT. It specifies CASSLPGLGITDTQYF.

V and J are TRBV6-5 and TRBJ1-1; the D is unclear. The CDR3 is 14 amino acids. Deletions cut 2 bases from V and 4 bases from J, with 11 bases between. Germline V gene sequence: CDR1 MNHEY, CDR2 SVGAGI. CDR3 sequence (DNA): TGTGCCAGCAGTTACACGACGGACGGCACTGAAGCTTTCTTT. Its protein product is CASSYTTDGTEAFF.

CDR3: CASSYSGRAGNTIYF. The DNA of the CDR3 is TGTGCCAGCAGTTACTCGGGCAGGGCGGGAAACACCATATATTTT. The chain joins TRBV6-5 to TRBJ1-3; D perhaps matches TRBD1 (5 bases). V dropped 0 bases and J dropped 4 bases, with 10 bases sitting between them. Per the germline V gene, CDR1 is MNHEY and CDR2 is SVGAGI. The CDR3 spans 15 residues.

The chain carries TRBV2 and TRBJ1-4; D ambiguous. Germline V CDR1 and CDR2: SNHLY, FYNNEI. The CDR3 has 15 amino acids. Trimming removed 7 bases from V and 0 bases from J, with 12 bases in between. CDR3 sequence: CASTLSPATNEKLFF. The DNA for the CDR3 is TGTGCCAGCACTTTATCCCCCGCAACTAATGAAAAACTGTTTTTT. The full variable domain, its missing parts supplied by reference TRBV2 and TRBJ1-4, is EPEVTQTPSHQVTQMGQEVILRCVPISNHLYFYWYRQILGQKVEFLVSFYNNEISEKSEIFDDQFSVERPDGSNFTLKIRSTKLEDSAMYFCASTLSPATNEKLFFGSGTQLSVL.

The J gene is TRBJ1-2, the V gene TRBV2; D is perhaps TRBD1 (5 bases). Per the germline V gene, CDR1 is SNHLY and CDR2 is FYNNEI. V was pared by 6 bases and J by 3 bases, with 11 bases between. The CDR3 sequence is 13 residues long. This CDR3 is CASRPDTHYGYTF. The CDR3 nucleotides are TGTGCCAGCAGACCGGACACGCACTATGGCTACACCTTC. Using reference TRBV2 and TRBJ1-2 for the parts outside the CDR3, the full variable domain is EPEVTQTPSHQVTQMGQEVILRCVPISNHLYFYWYRQILGQKVEFLVSFYNNEISEKSEIFDDQFSVERPDGSNFTLKIRSTKLEDSAMYFCASRPDTHYGYTFGSGTRLTVV.

There are a few counts of this clone. The chain couples TRBV7-2 to TRBJ2-1; either TRBD1 or TRBD2 may supply D (5 bases each). Trimming left V 7 bases short and J 2 bases short, with 9 bases between. Germline V CDR1 and CDR2: SGHTA, FQGNSA. The length of the CDR3 is 13 residues. The CDR3 DNA sequence: TGTGCCAGCAAGACGGGGCCCTACAATGAGCAGTTCTTC. Its protein product is CASKTGPYNEQFF.

This clone was found once. For the CDR3, the DNA is TGTGCCAGCAGTTACTCGAGGGCAGGGGGCAGGTACGAGCAGTACTTC. Translation gives CASSYSRAGGRYEQYF. V is TRBV6-6 and J is TRBJ2-7; the match to TRBD1 covers 8 bases. The CDR3 is 16 amino acids. With 0 bases clipped from V and 4 bases from J, the junction kept 8 bases outside the gene matches. From germline, CDR1 is MNHNY and CDR2 SVGAGI (reference sequence).

The V gene is TRBV7-8, the J gene TRBJ2-7; no firm D call. The germline gives CDR1 SGHVS, CDR2 FQNEAQ. This CDR3 is built from 16 residues. V lost 1 base, J lost 0 bases, and 13 bases lay in between. CDR3 sequence reads: CASSLGVQLISYEQYF. The CDR3 nucleotides read TGTGCCAGCAGCTTAGGAGTCCAACTTATCTCCTACGAGCAGTACTTC.

This chain links TRBV5-8 with TRBJ1-2, with D possibly matching TRBD1 (5 bases). V was shortened by 4 bases and J by 3 bases, with 16 bases between the two germline ends. Germline assignment: CDR1 SGHTS and CDR2 YDEGEE. The CDR3 runs 15 residues. As DNA, the CDR3 is TGTGCCAGCAGCCTGGCAGGGACGGTAGACTATGGCTACACCTTC. This encodes CASSLAGTVDYGYTF. Variable domain in full (rest from reference TRBV5-8 and TRBJ1-2): EAGVTQSPTHLIKTRGQQATLRCSPISGHTSVYWYQQALGLGLQFLLWYDEGEERNRGNFPPRFSGRQFPNYSSELNVNALELEDSALYLCASSLAGTVDYGYTFGSGTRLTVV.

The chain carries TRBV10-1 and TRBJ2-3; 8 nucleotides align to TRBD1. CDR3 length: 14 residues. Germline assignment: CDR1 WNHNN and CDR2 SYGVQD (reference sequence). J lost 9 bases, V lost 0 bases, and 5 bases had no gene match. The chain's CDR3 is CASSESIGQGTQYF. The CDR3 DNA reads TGCGCCAGCAGTGAGTCAATAGGACAGGGAACGCAGTATTTT.

The chain uses TRBV7-3 and TRBJ2-1; D is possibly TRBD1 or TRBD2 (5 bases each). The ends were cut back, 2 bases at V and 7 bases at J, with 15 bases in the middle. Germline V gene sequence: CDR1 SGHTA, CDR2 FQGTGA. This CDR3 spans 15 amino acids. CDR3 protein: CASSLRRDGSNEQFF. The CDR3 DNA sequence: TGTGCCAGCAGCTTACGCCGGGACGGAAGTAATGAGCAGTTCTTC.

On this clone itself: Sequence at one end of the junction differs from germline and may be a read error. This sequence joins TRBV28 and TRBJ1-2; TRBD1 might be the D (5 bases). CDR3 length: 13 residues. Per germline, CDR1 MDHEN and CDR2 SYDVKM. CDR3 sequence (DNA): TGTGCCTGCAGGACATCCTTGAACTATGGCTACACCTTC. It yields the protein CACRTSLNYGYTF.